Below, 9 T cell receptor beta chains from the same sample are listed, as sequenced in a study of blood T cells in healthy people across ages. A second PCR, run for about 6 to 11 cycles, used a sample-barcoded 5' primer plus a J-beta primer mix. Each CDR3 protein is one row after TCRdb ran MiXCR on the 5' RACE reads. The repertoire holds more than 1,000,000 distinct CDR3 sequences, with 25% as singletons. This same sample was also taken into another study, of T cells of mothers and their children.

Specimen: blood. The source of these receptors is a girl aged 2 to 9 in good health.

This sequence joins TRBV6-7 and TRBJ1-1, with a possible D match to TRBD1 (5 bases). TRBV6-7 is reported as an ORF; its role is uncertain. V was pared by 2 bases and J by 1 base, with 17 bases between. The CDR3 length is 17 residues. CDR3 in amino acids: CASSYPFLQEPNTEAFF. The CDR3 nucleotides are TGTGCCAGCAGTTACCCCTTTCTACAGGAACCGAACACTGAAGCTTTCTTT.

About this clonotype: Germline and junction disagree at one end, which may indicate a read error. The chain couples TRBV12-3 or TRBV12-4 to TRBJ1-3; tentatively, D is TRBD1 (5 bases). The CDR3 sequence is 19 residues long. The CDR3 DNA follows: TGTGCCAGCAGTTCCCTACCGGGGAAATCTGGACACTCTGGAAACACCGTATATTTT. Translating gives CASSSLPGKSGHSGNTVYF.

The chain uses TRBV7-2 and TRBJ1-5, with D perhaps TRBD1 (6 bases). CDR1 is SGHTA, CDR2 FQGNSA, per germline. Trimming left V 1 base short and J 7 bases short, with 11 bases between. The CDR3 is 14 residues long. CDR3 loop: CASSLDREEQPQHF. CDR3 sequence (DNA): TGTGCCAGCAGCTTAGACAGGGAGGAACAGCCCCAGCATTTT. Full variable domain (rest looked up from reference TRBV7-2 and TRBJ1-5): GAGVSQSPSNKVTEKGKDVELRCDPISGHTALYWYRQSLGQGLEFLIYFQGNSAPDKSGLPSDRFSAERTGGSVSTLTIQRTQQEDSAVYLCASSLDREEQPQHFGDGTRLSIL.

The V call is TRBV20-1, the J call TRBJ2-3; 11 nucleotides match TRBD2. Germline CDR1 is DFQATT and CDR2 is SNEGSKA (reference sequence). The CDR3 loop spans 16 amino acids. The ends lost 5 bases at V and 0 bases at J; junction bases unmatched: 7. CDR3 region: CSAESGLAESTDTQYF. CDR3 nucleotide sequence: TGCAGTGCTGAGTCGGGACTAGCGGAGAGCACAGATACGCAGTATTTT.

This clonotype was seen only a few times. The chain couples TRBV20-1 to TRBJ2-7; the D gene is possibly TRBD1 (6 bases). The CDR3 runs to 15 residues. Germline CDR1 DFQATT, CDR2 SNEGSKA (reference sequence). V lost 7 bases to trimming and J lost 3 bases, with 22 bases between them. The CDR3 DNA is TGCAGTGTCCCAAAGCAGGGAGACAGGAGCTACGAGCAGTACTTC. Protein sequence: CSVPKQGDRSYEQYF.

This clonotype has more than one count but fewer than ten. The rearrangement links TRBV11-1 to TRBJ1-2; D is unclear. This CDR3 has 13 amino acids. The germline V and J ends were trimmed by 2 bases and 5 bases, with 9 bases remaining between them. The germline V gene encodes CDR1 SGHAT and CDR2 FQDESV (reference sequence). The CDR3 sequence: CASSLIPGYGYTF. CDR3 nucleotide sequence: TGTGCCAGCAGCTTAATCCCGGGATATGGCTACACCTTC.

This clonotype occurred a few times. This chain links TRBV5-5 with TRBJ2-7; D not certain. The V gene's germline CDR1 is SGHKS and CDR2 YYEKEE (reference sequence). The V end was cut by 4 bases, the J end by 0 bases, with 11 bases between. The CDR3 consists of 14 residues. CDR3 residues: CASSRPPSSYEQYF. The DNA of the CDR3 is TGTGCCAGCAGCCGACCCCCCAGCTCCTACGAGCAGTACTTC.

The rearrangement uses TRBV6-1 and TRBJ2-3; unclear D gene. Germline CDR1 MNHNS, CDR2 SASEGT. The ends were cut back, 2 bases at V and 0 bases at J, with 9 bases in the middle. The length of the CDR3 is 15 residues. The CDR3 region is CASSEFIASTDTQYF. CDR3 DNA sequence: TGTGCCAGCAGTGAATTTATAGCTAGCACAGATACGCAGTATTTT.

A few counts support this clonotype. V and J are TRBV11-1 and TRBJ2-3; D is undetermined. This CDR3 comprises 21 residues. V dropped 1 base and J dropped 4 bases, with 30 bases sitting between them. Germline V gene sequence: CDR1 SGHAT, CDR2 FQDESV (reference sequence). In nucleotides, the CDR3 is TGTGCCAGCAGCTTAGAAGTCTTGGTGGACCACGTCGGTAACGTCCCAGATACGCAGTATTTT. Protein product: CASSLEVLVDHVGNVPDTQYF. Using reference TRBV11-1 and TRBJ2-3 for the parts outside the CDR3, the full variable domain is EAEVAQSPRYKITEKSQAVAFWCDPISGHATLYWYRQILGQGPELLVQFQDESVVDDSQLPKDRFSAERLKGVDSTLKIQPAELGDSAMYLCASSLEVLVDHVGNVPDTQYFGPGTRLTVL.